A single sample gave rise to the 10 T cell receptor beta chains below, sequenced in a study of vaccination effects on CD4 cells after COVID-19 (dated by TCRdb to 2022 to 2024). The library was made by the immunoSEQ multiplex PCR assay. The clones in this table, taken by TCRdb from immuneACCESS, are in-frame only. Not every clone is retained; where verified, under half of the shortfall comes from an unresolved V gene, and the cause of the rest is unknown. Present in this sample are tens of thousands of clones, approximately 72% of which were seen just once. The ten top clones hold around 30% of the sample. The ViraFEST assay stimulated PBMC with viral peptide pools and then used TCR sequencing to identify antigen-specific CD4+ T cell clonotypes by expansion. After less than 13 days of culture, CD4+ T cells were isolated with the EasySep CD4+ T cell isolation kit. The absence of prior SARS-CoV-2 infection in healthy vaccine recipients was confirmed by negative nucleocapsid antibodies before and after vaccination.

These receptors have no identified antigens. Sequencing was performed on CD4+ T cells from PBMCs cultured with SARS-CoV-2 spike peptides, taken before COVID-19 vaccination. The meaning of the sample's cell subset or site label: SARS-CoV-2 spike overlapping peptide pool stimulation. The receptors were gathered from a human donor who received a COVID-19 vaccine.

The chain recombines TRBV30 with TRBJ2-1, with 10 bases that match TRBD2. J lost 1 base, V lost 3 bases, and 9 bases had no gene match. CDR1 and CDR2 (germline): GTSNPN, SVGIG (reference sequence). The CDR3 has 17 residues. CDR3 loop: CAWSLAGVIRSYNEQFF. CDR3 nucleotides: TGTGCCTGGAGCCTAGCGGGAGTAATAAGGTCCTACAATGAGCAGTTCTTC.

The chain carries TRBV19 and TRBJ1-6; D remains unclear. The germline V gene has CDR1 LNHDA and CDR2 SQIVND (reference sequence). V dropped 8 bases and J dropped 6 bases, with 11 bases sitting between them. This CDR3 is built from 13 residues. CDR3 sequence (DNA): TGTGCCAGTTCCCGGCAGGCTAATTCACCCCTCCACTTT. Residues: CASSRQANSPLHF.

The chain links TRBV5-8 to TRBJ2-7, with TRBD1 matching over 7 bases. V lost 3 bases and J lost 3; bases outside the gene matches: 6. The CDR3 totals 14 residues. CDR1 and CDR2 from the germline V gene are SGHTS and YDEGEE. The CDR3 nucleotides read TGTGCCAGCAGCTCAGACAGGGCCAGCTACGAGCAGTACTTC. This translates into CASSSDRASYEQYF.

The rearrangement links TRBV15 to TRBJ2-3; D might be TRBD1 or TRBD2, each matching 5 bases. V lost 4 bases and J lost 0, with 17 bases in between. The CDR3 loop spans 17 amino acids. Germline CDR1 is LNHNV and CDR2 is YYDKDF (reference sequence). CDR3 nucleotide sequence: TGTGCCACCAGCACACCTAAGAGCGGACATAGCACAGATACGCAGTATTTT. It codes for CATSTPKSGHSTDTQYF.

This clone was seen a few times. The chain recombines TRBV14 with TRBJ1-3; no definite D call. The CDR3 sequence is 15 residues long. The germline V and J ends were trimmed by 4 bases and 4 bases, with 14 bases remaining between them. Germline V gene sequence: CDR1 SGHDN, CDR2 FVKESK. This CDR3 is CASSLSSRRGNTIYF. The DNA of the CDR3 is TGTGCCAGCAGCCTAAGCTCCCGAAGGGGAAACACCATATATTTT.

The V gene is TRBV5-6, the J gene TRBJ2-1; 7 nucleotides agree with TRBD2. The CDR3 runs to 15 residues. Germline CDR1 and CDR2: SGHDT and YYEEEE. J was trimmed by 3 bases and V by 4 bases; bases with no gene match: 7. The CDR3 sequence is CASSPTGGIYNEQFF. The CDR3 DNA follows: TGTGCCAGCAGCCCGACGGGGGGAATCTACAATGAGCAGTTCTTC.

The rearrangement joins TRBV7-8 to TRBJ1-1; D unresolved. The CDR3 consists of 14 residues. V lost 6 bases, J lost 2 bases, and 13 bases lay in between. The germline V gene has CDR1 SGHVS and CDR2 FQNEAQ. CDR3 nucleotide sequence: TGTGCCAGCAGGTACACTTATCAAAACACTGAAGCTTTCTTT. The encoded protein is CASRYTYQNTEAFF.

In this sample, this clone turned up a few times. The chain recombines TRBV19 with TRBJ1-3, with D tentatively TRBD1 (6 bases). The CDR3 loop spans 13 amino acids. Germline CDR1 LNHDA, CDR2 SQIVND (reference sequence). Trimming removed 7 bases at V and 4 bases at J, with 11 bases between. CDR3 sequence (DNA): TGTGCCAGTATCTACAGGGACGGAAACACCATATATTTT. This encodes CASIYRDGNTIYF.

The V call is TRBV27, the J call TRBJ1-1; the D gene is possibly TRBD1 (5 bases). The germline V gene has CDR1 MNHEY and CDR2 SMNVEV (reference sequence). The CDR3 runs to 16 residues. V shed 2 bases and J shed 8 bases, with 21 bases lying between them. In nucleotides, the CDR3 is TGTGCCAGCAGTTTAAGGGGTCGCCACTGGGACGGGGAAGCTTTCTTT. It specifies CASSLRGRHWDGEAFF.

This rearrangement joins TRBV6-1 to TRBJ1-1; unclear D gene. This CDR3 has 15 amino acids. CDR1 and CDR2 from the germline V gene are MNHNS and SASEGT. Trimming took off 3 bases at V and 5 bases at J, with 16 bases between the two ends. Here the CDR3 DNA reads TGTGCCAGCAGTGAGTTCGTGGCAGGCGGTACTGAAGCTTTCTTT. As protein: CASSEFVAGGTEAFF.